The rows below give T cell receptor beta chains drawn from one sample of a study of shared clonotypes between healthy human individuals. Profiled with immunoSEQ multiplex PCR; TCRdb holds only in-frame clones, not every one. The sample shows about 510,000 clones, about 79% of them seen only once. Sample: PBMCs. The receptor set was obtained from a woman in her 40s in good health. Some clones in this sample may be carry-over from other donors' samples. CDR3s include the opening cysteine and the closing phenylalanine or tryptophan. D genes are given only for firm matches. Expanded clones are given a class, and other clones once, few, many or no size at all.

v_gene: TRBV6-6; d_gene: TRBD1; abundance: few; j_gene: TRBJ1-4; CDR3nt: TGTGCCAGCAGTACCCGACAGGGGGCGTTAAGTGAAAAACTGTTTTTT; CDR3aa: CASSTRQGALSEKLFF
v_gene: TRBV14; d_gene: .; abundance: .; j_gene: TRBJ1-3; CDR3nt: TGTGCCAGCAGCCGCGGAAACACCATATATTTT; CDR3aa: CASSRGNTIYF
v_gene: TRBV30; d_gene: .; abundance: .; j_gene: TRBJ2-7; CDR3nt: TGTGCCTGGAACAGGAGCCCCCTTTTCTACGAGCAGTACTTC; CDR3aa: CAWNRSPLFYEQYF
v_gene: TRBV7-6; d_gene: TRBD1; abundance: .; j_gene: TRBJ2-1; CDR3nt: TGTGCCAGCAGCTTAGCTTGGCAGGGGGCGGGTGAGCAGTTCTTC; CDR3aa: CASSLAWQGAGEQFF
v_gene: TRBV5-4; d_gene: TRBD1; abundance: .; j_gene: TRBJ1-4; CDR3nt: TGTGCCAGCAGCTTAGGACAGGGGGAAGGGGAAAAACTGTTTTTT; CDR3aa: CASSLGQGEGEKLFF
v_gene: TRBV19; d_gene: TRBD2; abundance: .; j_gene: TRBJ2-3; CDR3nt: TGTGCCAGTAGTGTAGCGGGTTCCGATACGCAGTATTTT; CDR3aa: CASSVAGSDTQYF
v_gene: TRBV5-1; d_gene: .; abundance: .; j_gene: TRBJ1-1; CDR3nt: TGCGCCAGCAGTACAGGAGAGGCGAACACTGAAGCTTTCTTT; CDR3aa: CASSTGEANTEAFF
v_gene: TRBV28; d_gene: TRBD2; abundance: .; j_gene: TRBJ2-7; CDR3nt: TGTGCCAGCTTCAGCACCGGGACTAGCGGGGGGAAATACGAGCAGTACTTC; CDR3aa: CASFSTGTSGGKYEQYF
v_gene: TRBV5-1; d_gene: .; abundance: .; j_gene: TRBJ1-4; CDR3nt: TGCGCCAGCAGCTTGGAGGGATATAATGAAAAACTGTTTTTT; CDR3aa: CASSLEGYNEKLFF
v_gene: TRBV29-1; d_gene: .; abundance: .; j_gene: TRBJ2-5; CDR3nt: TGCAGCGTTGATCAGGGGCTTGCGGAGACCCAGTACTTC; CDR3aa: CSVDQGLAETQYF
v_gene: TRBV5-1; d_gene: .; abundance: .; j_gene: TRBJ1-2; CDR3nt: TGCGCCAGCAGCCTGGTTAGGGGGTCTAACTATGGCTACACCTTC; CDR3aa: CASSLVRGSNYGYTF
v_gene: TRBV5-1; d_gene: .; abundance: .; j_gene: TRBJ2-3; CDR3nt: TGCGCCAGCAGCTTGGCGGGATACGATACGCAGTATTTT; CDR3aa: CASSLAGYDTQYF
v_gene: TRBV6-6; d_gene: .; abundance: .; j_gene: TRBJ2-7; CDR3nt: TGTGCCAGCAGTTACGACTACGAGCAGTACTTC; CDR3aa: CASSYDYEQYF
v_gene: TRBV5-6; d_gene: .; abundance: few; j_gene: TRBJ2-2; CDR3nt: TGTGCCAGCAGCAGAACGTTAGGGACCGGGGAGCTGTTTTTT; CDR3aa: CASSRTLGTGELFF
v_gene: TRBV19; d_gene: TRBD1; abundance: once; j_gene: TRBJ1-4; CDR3nt: TGTGCCAGTAGTATATCCAGGGGGATCGGTGAAAAACTGTTTTTT; CDR3aa: CASSISRGIGEKLFF
v_gene: TRBV2; d_gene: .; abundance: .; j_gene: TRBJ1-2; CDR3nt: TGTGCCAGCAATTTGCAGGGACTTGATGGCTACACCTTC; CDR3aa: CASNLQGLDGYTF
v_gene: TRBV4-1; d_gene: TRBD2; abundance: .; j_gene: TRBJ2-1; CDR3nt: TGCGCCAGCAGCCAAGATGACCCTATGCGGGAGGGTTCCTACAATGAGCAGTTCTTC; CDR3aa: CASSQDDPMREGSYNEQFF
v_gene: TRBV30; d_gene: .; abundance: .; j_gene: TRBJ1-3; CDR3nt: TGTGCCTGGAATTTTCCAGGGAGAAACACCATATATTTT; CDR3aa: CAWNFPGRNTIYF
v_gene: TRBV18; d_gene: .; abundance: .; j_gene: TRBJ2-4; CDR3nt: TGTGCCAGCTCCCCCGGTCTGGGGGCCAAAAACATTCAGTACTTC; CDR3aa: CASSPGLGAKNIQYF
v_gene: TRBV11-2; d_gene: .; abundance: .; j_gene: TRBJ1-3; CDR3nt: TGTGCCAGCAGCTTTTCCGAACCCACCATATATTTT; CDR3aa: CASSFSEPTIYF
v_gene: TRBV30; d_gene: TRBD1; abundance: .; j_gene: TRBJ2-3; CDR3nt: TGTGCCTGGAGTGTAGGGACAGTTGCCACATTAGATACGCAGTATTTT; CDR3aa: CAWSVGTVATLDTQYF
v_gene: TRBV4-1; d_gene: .; abundance: .; j_gene: TRBJ1-2; CDR3nt: TGCGCCAGCAGAGTTGGGATCGGCTACACCTTC; CDR3aa: CASRVGIGYTF
v_gene: TRBV29-1; d_gene: .; abundance: .; j_gene: TRBJ2-7; CDR3nt: TGCAGCGTTGCGCGTCCCCTAACCTACGAGCAGTACTTC; CDR3aa: CSVARPLTYEQYF
v_gene: TRBV28; d_gene: .; abundance: .; j_gene: TRBJ2-1; CDR3nt: TGTGCCAGCGGTCCAGCGCATAGCTCCTACAATGAGCAGTTCTTC; CDR3aa: CASGPAHSSYNEQFF
v_gene: TRBV7-3; d_gene: TRBD2; abundance: .; j_gene: TRBJ2-1; CDR3nt: TGTGCCAGCAGCTTAGGCCCTAGCGGGAATGAGCAGTTCTTC; CDR3aa: CASSLGPSGNEQFF
v_gene: TRBV7-3; d_gene: .; abundance: .; j_gene: TRBJ2-3; CDR3nt: TGTGCCAGCAGCTGGGGCACAGATACGCAGTATTTT; CDR3aa: CASSWGTDTQYF
v_gene: TRBV30; d_gene: .; abundance: .; j_gene: TRBJ1-6; CDR3nt: TGTGCCTGGAGTCGAGGGACATATAATTCACCCCTCCACTTT; CDR3aa: CAWSRGTYNSPLHF
v_gene: TRBV7-8; d_gene: .; abundance: .; j_gene: TRBJ2-1; CDR3nt: TGTGCCAGCAGCTTAGCGAGGTTCAGGGTTGCCTACAATGAGCAGTTCTTC; CDR3aa: CASSLARFRVAYNEQFF
v_gene: TRBV6-1; d_gene: .; abundance: .; j_gene: TRBJ1-4; CDR3nt: TGTGCCAGCTCGCAGCAAAATGAAAAACTGTTTTTT; CDR3aa: CASSQQNEKLFF
v_gene: TRBV6-1; d_gene: TRBD1; abundance: once; j_gene: TRBJ2-2; CDR3nt: TGTGCCAGCAGTGAATCTCATAACAGGGGTAACACCGGGGAGCTGTTTTTT; CDR3aa: CASSESHNRGNTGELFF
v_gene: TRBV5-6; d_gene: TRBD1; abundance: .; j_gene: TRBJ1-2; CDR3nt: TGTGCCAGCAGCTCGACAGGGTCCTATGGCTACACCTTC; CDR3aa: CASSSTGSYGYTF
v_gene: TRBV30; d_gene: .; abundance: .; j_gene: TRBJ1-1; CDR3nt: TGTGCCTGGAAAACGACAGGTGAAGCTTTCTTT; CDR3aa: CAWKTTGEAFF
v_gene: TRBV19; d_gene: TRBD1; abundance: .; j_gene: TRBJ2-7; CDR3nt: TGTGCCAGTAGGGAGACAGGGGCCTACGAGCAGTACTTC; CDR3aa: CASRETGAYEQYF
v_gene: TRBV18; d_gene: TRBD2; abundance: .; j_gene: TRBJ2-5; CDR3nt: TGTGCCAGCTCACCACAGGGAGGGGTAGAGACCCAGTACTTC; CDR3aa: CASSPQGGVETQYF
v_gene: TRBV19; d_gene: TRBD2; abundance: .; j_gene: TRBJ2-2; CDR3nt: TGTGCCAGTAGTCTAGGGGGGGTGTGGACTAGCGGATTCCCCGGGGAGCTGTTTTTT; CDR3aa: CASSLGGVWTSGFPGELFF
v_gene: TRBV25-1; d_gene: .; abundance: .; j_gene: TRBJ2-5; CDR3nt: TGTGCCAGCAGCGAAGGGGCAGGACCCGAGACCCAGTACTTC; CDR3aa: CASSEGAGPETQYF
v_gene: TRBV9; d_gene: .; abundance: few; j_gene: TRBJ2-7; CDR3nt: TGTGCCAGCAGCGTAGGTCCCCGAGGGGATGACGAGCAGTACTTC; CDR3aa: CASSVGPRGDDEQYF
v_gene: TRBV30; d_gene: TRBD1; abundance: .; j_gene: TRBJ2-7; CDR3nt: TGTGCCTGGAGTGTAGGGACAGGGATCTACGAGCAGTACTTC; CDR3aa: CAWSVGTGIYEQYF
v_gene: TRBV18; d_gene: .; abundance: .; j_gene: TRBJ1-4; CDR3nt: TGTGCCAGCGCGGGGGCACCAACTAATGAAAAACTGTTTTTT; CDR3aa: CASAGAPTNEKLFF
v_gene: TRBV6-4; d_gene: .; abundance: .; j_gene: TRBJ2-7; CDR3nt: TGTGCCAGCAGTGATCGACAGACCTACGAGCAGTACTTC; CDR3aa: CASSDRQTYEQYF
v_gene: TRBV5-1; d_gene: TRBD2; abundance: many; j_gene: TRBJ2-2; CDR3nt: TGCGCCAGCAGCTTGGCACTACTAGCGGGAGGCCAGAACACCGGGGAGCTGTTTTTT; CDR3aa: CASSLALLAGGQNTGELFF
v_gene: TRBV27; d_gene: .; abundance: .; j_gene: TRBJ1-5; CDR3nt: TGTGCCAGCAGACTTCTAAAGGGGGAAGGGGATCAGCCCCAGCATTTT; CDR3aa: CASRLLKGEGDQPQHF
v_gene: TRBV10-3; d_gene: TRBD1; abundance: .; j_gene: TRBJ1-2; CDR3nt: TGTGCCACCAGTGACAGGGGTCCCAACTATGGCTACACCTTC; CDR3aa: CATSDRGPNYGYTF
v_gene: TRBV28; d_gene: TRBD1; abundance: .; j_gene: TRBJ1-5; CDR3nt: TGTGCCAGCAGTTTGAGGGGAGGGGGCTTAACTAATCAGCCCCAGCATTTT; CDR3aa: CASSLRGGGLTNQPQHF
v_gene: TRBV28; d_gene: TRBD1; abundance: .; j_gene: TRBJ1-2; CDR3nt: TGTGCCAGCAGTTTCCAGGGGGCTTACTATGGCTACACCTTC; CDR3aa: CASSFQGAYYGYTF
v_gene: TRBV21-1; d_gene: .; abundance: few; j_gene: TRBJ2-7; CDR3nt: TGTGCCAGCAGCAAAGCGATCCTAGCGGGAGTCTACGAGCAGTACTTC; CDR3aa: CASSKAILAGVYEQYF